What follows describes a single T cell receptor beta chain. The antigen remains undetermined. The entry originates in a study of graft-versus-host responses after intestinal transplantation. In the study overall: Recipients underwent multivisceral, liver-intestinal, or isolated intestinal transplants.

Clones were read by immunoSEQ multiplex PCR, and TCRdb kept only the in-frame ones, dropping some. The sample records 75,000 to 95,000 clones, 91% being singletons. The germline gives CDR1 SGHTA, CDR2 FQGTGA. The CDR3 loop spans 15 amino acids. V was trimmed by 0 bases and J by 7 bases, leaving 13 bases between them. The chain carries TRBV7-3 and TRBJ2-1; the D gene is possibly TRBD2 (7 bases). The TCR was taken from a human donor who was the organ donor for an intestinal transplant. Sequenced here: unstimulated CD4+ T cells sorted from spleen or lymph node cells, sampled before transplant. The CDR3: CASSLTRGTHNEQFF. The CDR3 DNA follows: TGTGCCAGCAGCTTAACGCGGGGGACACATAATGAGCAGTTCTTC.